The source of this T cell receptor (beta chain) is a study of regulatory T cells in long-lasting Graves disease. The time point: newly diagnosed GD, antithyroid drugs for less than 3 months. From RNA extracted from PBMCs, the TCR library was made. Building of the TCR beta libraries involved iRepertoire HTBI primers and Arm-PCR of CDR3 regions. TCRdb re-called the multiplex PCR reads through MiXCR, storing one row per CDR3 protein. The data show 580,000 or so distinct CDR3 sequences, with about 16% seen just once and 12% held by the top ten. This CDR3 contains 17 residues. V lost 0 bases to trimming and J lost 7 bases; unmatched junction nucleotides: 9. From germline, CDR1 is KGHSH and CDR2 LQKENI. The data also belong to a second study, concerning T cells in Graves' hyperthyroidism and ophthalmopathy. This second study says: Among the patients, aged 18 to 65, hyperthyroidism was newly diagnosed and had lasted under 2 months.

V usage is TRBV18 and J usage is TRBJ2-2, with 9 bases matching TRBD2. The sequenced sample was peripheral blood mononuclear cells (PBMCs), obtained at new diagnosis, from a patient treated with antithyroid drugs. This clonotype was sampled from a man between 18 and 35 years old with Graves disease. The CDR3 region has the DNA TGTGCCAGCTCACCACCAAGCGGGAGGACCGCGGACGGGGAGCTGTTTTTT. This sequence encodes CASSPPSGRTADGELFF.